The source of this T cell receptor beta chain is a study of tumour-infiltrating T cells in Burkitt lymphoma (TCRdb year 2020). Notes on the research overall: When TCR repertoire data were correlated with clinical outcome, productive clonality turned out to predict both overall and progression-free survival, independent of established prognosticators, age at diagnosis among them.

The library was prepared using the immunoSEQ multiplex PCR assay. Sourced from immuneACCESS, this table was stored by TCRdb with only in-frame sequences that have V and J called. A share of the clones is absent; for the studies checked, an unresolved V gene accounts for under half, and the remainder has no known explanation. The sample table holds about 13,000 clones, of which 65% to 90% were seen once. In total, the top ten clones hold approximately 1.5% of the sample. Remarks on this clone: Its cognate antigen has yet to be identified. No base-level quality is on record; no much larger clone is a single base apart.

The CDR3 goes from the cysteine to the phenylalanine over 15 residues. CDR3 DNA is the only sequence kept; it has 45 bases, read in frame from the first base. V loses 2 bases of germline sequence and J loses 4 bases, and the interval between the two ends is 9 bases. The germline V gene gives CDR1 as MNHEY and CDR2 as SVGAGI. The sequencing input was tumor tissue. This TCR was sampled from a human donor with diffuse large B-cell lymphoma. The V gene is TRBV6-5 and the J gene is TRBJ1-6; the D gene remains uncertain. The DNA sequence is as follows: TGTGCCAGCAGTTACCGGCAGCCTTATAATTCACCCCTCCACTTT. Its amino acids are CASSYRQPYNSPLHF.